Following are 28 T cell receptor beta chains from one sample sequenced in a study of blood T cell repertoires in COVID-19. Sequencing was performed with immunoSEQ multiplex PCR; in TCRdb, only in-frame clones are kept and a portion is missing. The sample contains about 220,000 clones, approximately 84% of which appear only once. The sample was peripheral blood. The receptors shown here come from a man aged 50 or older who had recovered from COVID-19.

This sequence joins TRBV19 and TRBJ1-5, with D tentatively TRBD1 (5 bases). This CDR3 is 15 amino acids long. Germline CDR1 and CDR2: LNHDA and SQIVND (reference sequence). Trimming removed 8 bases from V and 6 bases from J, with 20 bases in between. Here the CDR3 DNA reads TGTGCCAGTTGGCCGGGGGAGTCCGGTGGTCAGCCCCAGCATTTT. It is translated as CASWPGESGGQPQHF.

V and J are TRBV27 and TRBJ2-5; the D gene is possibly TRBD2 (5 bases). This CDR3 comprises 13 residues. Germline loops: CDR1 MNHEY, CDR2 SMNVEV (reference sequence). V was clipped by 2 bases and J by 3 bases, with 7 bases between them. The CDR3 coding sequence is TGTGCCAGCAGTTTAAGCGGTGAAGAGACCCAGTACTTC. Amino acid sequence: CASSLSGEETQYF.

The chain recombines TRBV11-3 with TRBJ2-7; maybe TRBD2 (5 bases). Trimming pared 3 bases from V and 4 bases from J, leaving 10 bases between. The CDR3 contains 13 residues. Germline lookup yields CDR1 SGHNT and CDR2 YENEEA. CDR3 in DNA: TGTGCCAGCAGCTTGAGGACTGGGTACGAGCAGTACTTC. It codes for CASSLRTGYEQYF. Full variable domain (remainder filled in from reference TRBV11-3 and TRBJ2-7): EAGVVQSPRYKIIEKKQPVAFWCNPISGHNTLYWYLQNLGQGPELLIRYENEEAVDDSQLPKDRFSAERLKGVDSTLKIQPAELGDSAVYLCASSLRTGYEQYFGPGTRLTVT.

The gene calls are TRBV5-5 and TRBJ2-5; possibly TRBD2 for D (6 bases). The ends were cut back, 0 bases at V and 5 bases at J, with 11 bases in the middle. Germline CDR1 SGHKS, CDR2 YYEKEE (reference sequence). The CDR3 contains 14 residues. CDR3 protein: CASSLGVREETQYF. CDR3 bases: TGTGCCAGCAGCTTGGGAGTTCGGGAGGAGACCCAGTACTTC.

CDR3 nucleotide sequence: TGTGCCAGCAGAGCCACCGCCGGACTAGCGGGGGGCTACGAGCAGTACTTC. As protein: CASRATAGLAGGYEQYF. This rearrangement joins TRBV2 to TRBJ2-7; TRBD2 agrees at 14 bases. The CDR3 runs 17 residues. V shed 6 bases, J shed 3 bases, and the junction held 10 bases outside the gene matches. CDR1 is SNHLY, CDR2 FYNNEI, per germline. Looking up the rest from reference TRBV2 and TRBJ2-7 gives the full variable domain: EPEVTQTPSHQVTQMGQEVILRCVPISNHLYFYWYRQILGQKVEFLVSFYNNEISEKSEIFDDQFSVERPDGSNFTLKIRSTKLEDSAMYFCASRATAGLAGGYEQYFGPGTRLTVT.

The chain couples TRBV4-1 to TRBJ2-3, with D uncertain. V was shortened by 0 bases and J by 5 bases, with 6 bases between the two germline ends. There are 13 residues in the CDR3. The germline V gene has CDR1 MGHRA and CDR2 YSYEKL. CDR3 nucleotide sequence: TGCGCCAGCAGCCAAGATCCGGGAGATACGCAGTATTTT. Protein sequence: CASSQDPGDTQYF.

CDR3 protein: CASSERSNREGIAGANVLTF. CDR3 bases: TGTGCCAGCAGTGAGCGGAGCAACAGGGAAGGTATCGCTGGGGCCAACGTCCTGACTTTC. V and J are TRBV6-4 and TRBJ2-6; D may be TRBD1 (6 bases). Trimming removed 3 bases from V and 2 bases from J, with 23 bases in between. The CDR3 spans 20 residues. Germline V lookup: CDR1 MRHNA, CDR2 SNTAGT.

The V call is TRBV7-2, the J call TRBJ2-7; D not certain. This CDR3 is 15 amino acids long. Trimming shortened V by 1 base and J by 7 bases, and 17 bases separated the two germline ends. In germline, CDR1 is SGHTA, CDR2 FQGNSA. CDR3 amino acids: CASSLVADPYGEQYF. The CDR3 nucleotides read TGTGCCAGCAGCTTAGTGGCAGACCCCTACGGGGAGCAGTACTTC. Supplemented by reference TRBV7-2 and TRBJ2-7, the full variable domain reads GAGVSQSPSNKVTEKGKDVELRCDPISGHTALYWYRQSLGQGLEFLIYFQGNSAPDKSGLPSDRFSAERTGGSVSTLTIQRTQQEDSAVYLCASSLVADPYGEQYFGPGTRLTVT.

The chain joins TRBV6-6 to TRBJ2-7; D is possibly TRBD2 (6 bases). CDR3 size: 15 residues. Trimming took off 4 bases at V and 0 bases at J, with 13 bases between the two ends. Per germline, CDR1 MNHNY and CDR2 SVGAGI (reference sequence). Written as DNA, the CDR3 is TGTGCCAGCAGTTCCGTGGCGGGAATCTCCTACGAGCAGTACTTC. It codes for CASSSVAGISYEQYF.

J is TRBJ1-3 and V is TRBV5-6; possible D gene TRBD1, 6 bases. Trimming stripped 4 bases from V and 2 bases from J, with 16 bases between. The length of the CDR3 is 16 residues. Germline CDR1 reads SGHDT; CDR2 reads YYEEEE. Here the CDR3 DNA reads TGTGCCAGCAGCCACTGGGGCAGGGGAGCTGGAAACACCATATATTTT. It codes for CASSHWGRGAGNTIYF. The variable domain in full, completed from reference TRBV5-6 and TRBJ1-3, reads DAGVTQSPTHLIKTRGQQVTLRCSPKSGHDTVSWYQQALGQGPQFIFQYYEEEERQRGNFPDRFSGHQFPNYSSELNVNALLLGDSALYLCASSHWGRGAGNTIYFGEGSWLTVV.

The gene calls are TRBV7-2 and TRBJ2-5, with 15 bases lining up with TRBD2. CDR1 and CDR2 (germline): SGHTA, FQGNSA. The V and J ends lost 5 bases and 1 base, in that order; junction bases with no gene match: 2. The CDR3 loop spans 16 amino acids. The CDR3 region is CASSEGLAGGQETQYF. Here the CDR3 DNA reads TGTGCCAGCAGCGAGGGACTAGCGGGAGGCCAAGAGACCCAGTACTTC. The full variable domain, completed using reference TRBV7-2 and TRBJ2-5, is GAGVSQSPSNKVTEKGKDVELRCDPISGHTALYWYRQSLGQGLEFLIYFQGNSAPDKSGLPSDRFSAERTGGSVSTLTIQRTQQEDSAVYLCASSEGLAGGQETQYFGPGTRLLVL.

As DNA, the CDR3 is TGTGCCAGCAGCTTAGCGGCGGCGGGAGGGTGGCAAGAGACCCAGTACTTC. This sequence encodes CASSLAAAGGWQETQYF. This chain uses TRBV7-6 with TRBJ2-5; 9 bases agree with TRBD2. Trimming at V came to 0 bases and at J to 2 bases, leaving 7 bases not matched to a gene. CDR3 size: 17 residues. The germline CDR1 and CDR2 sequences are SGHVS and FNYEAQ.

The chain links TRBV5-1 to TRBJ1-1, with a possible D match to TRBD1 (6 bases). CDR3 length: 14 residues. Between the trimmed V and J ends, which lost 4 bases and 3 bases, there was a span of 13 bases. CDR1 and CDR2 from the germline V gene are SGHRS and YFSETQ. As DNA, the CDR3 is TGCGCCAGCAGCATAACAGGGTACGACACTGAAGCTTTCTTT. It is translated as CASSITGYDTEAFF.

The J gene is TRBJ2-2, the V gene TRBV9, with 9 bases that match TRBD2. Germline V gene lookup returns CDR1 SGDLS and CDR2 YYNGEE. The CDR3 runs to 16 residues. J gave up 6 bases and V 2 bases, and 8 bases lay outside the gene matches. CDR3 protein: CASSVTSGGGAGELFF. The CDR3 bases are TGTGCCAGCAGCGTGACTAGCGGAGGGGGCGCCGGGGAGCTGTTTTTT.

The chain couples TRBV7-2 to TRBJ2-7, with D possibly TRBD2 on 7 matching bases. V was trimmed by 0 bases and J by 0 bases, leaving 12 bases between them. There are 16 residues in the CDR3. Germline-derived CDR1 and CDR2 are SGHTA and FQGNSA. DNA for the CDR3: TGTGCCAGCAGCTTAGCGGGAGGGGGGATCTCCTACGAGCAGTACTTC. The encoded protein is CASSLAGGGISYEQYF.

The sample holds one count of this clone. The chain carries TRBV10-3 and TRBJ2-7, with D possibly matching TRBD1 (5 bases). Trimming left V 8 bases short and J 1 base short, with 9 bases between. This CDR3 spans 12 amino acids. Germline assignment: CDR1 ENHRY and CDR2 SYGVKD. The CDR3 loop reads CAIGALSYEQYF. The DNA for the CDR3 is TGTGCCATCGGGGCACTTTCCTACGAGCAGTACTTC.

The chain recombines TRBV27 with TRBJ2-7; TRBD2 aligns across 10 bases. There are 17 residues in the CDR3. Germline-derived CDR1 and CDR2 are MNHEY and SMNVEV (reference sequence). Germline trimming cut 5 bases from V and 2 bases from J; bases unmatched to any gene: 12. CDR3 sequence (DNA): TGTGCCAGCAGTCCCCTCTCGATAGCGGGAGGTCCCTACGAGCAGTACTTC. Translating gives CASSPLSIAGGPYEQYF.

The rearrangement links TRBV19 to TRBJ1-1; D not certain. The CDR3 loop spans 12 amino acids. CDR1 is LNHDA, CDR2 SQIVND, per germline (reference sequence). The ends were cut back, 6 bases at V and 0 bases at J, with 5 bases in the middle. DNA of the CDR3: TGTGCCAGTAGCAAAATGAACACTGAAGCTTTCTTT. Its protein product is CASSKMNTEAFF.

V usage is TRBV15 and J usage is TRBJ1-1; no clear D. The germline V gene has CDR1 LNHNV and CDR2 YYDKDF (reference sequence). This CDR3 contains 14 residues. With 1 base removed from V and 5 bases from J, the gap between germline ends came to 11 bases. The chain's CDR3 is CATSRGGSGTEAFF. The CDR3 DNA is TGTGCCACCAGCAGAGGGGGTAGCGGAACTGAAGCTTTCTTT.

This clone was seen once. The V call is TRBV5-6, the J call TRBJ1-6; TRBD1 might be the D (5 bases). The germline V gene has CDR1 SGHDT and CDR2 YYEEEE. This CDR3 has 16 amino acids. Trimming left V 5 bases short and J 7 bases short, with 19 bases between. CDR3 in amino acids: CASSQAGPYTNSPLHF. The DNA for the CDR3 is TGTGCCAGCAGTCAAGCGGGACCATATACAAATTCACCCCTCCACTTT.

V usage is TRBV11-2 and J usage is TRBJ2-3; TRBD2 matches at 14 bases. V lost 8 bases to trimming and J lost 1 base; unmatched junction nucleotides: 8. The length of the CDR3 is 17 residues. Germline CDR1 reads SGHAT; CDR2 reads FQNNGV. The CDR3 region is CASEKGLAGVGTDTQYF. CDR3 nucleotide sequence: TGTGCCAGCGAGAAGGGACTAGCGGGAGTCGGCACAGATACGCAGTATTTT.

CDR3 sequence: CASSPTTNEQFF. For the CDR3, the DNA is TGTGCCAGCAGTCCGACGACAAATGAGCAGTTCTTC. V gene TRBV12-3 or TRBV12-4 combines with J gene TRBJ2-1; D remains ambiguous. The V gene lost 5 bases and the J gene lost 7 bases, with 9 bases spanning the gap. The CDR3 loop spans 12 amino acids.

The rearrangement joins TRBV29-1 to TRBJ1-4; D is ambiguous. Germline-derived CDR1 and CDR2 are SQVTM and ANQGSEA. Deletions cut 4 bases from V and 3 bases from J, with 15 bases between. The CDR3 contains 15 residues. This CDR3 is CSVGSLLGANEKLFF. For the CDR3, the DNA is TGCAGCGTTGGGAGCCTCCTAGGAGCTAATGAAAAACTGTTTTTT.

The genes are TRBV7-9 and TRBJ1-1; TRBD1 agrees at 8 bases. Germline CDR1 reads SEHNR; CDR2 reads FQNEAQ (reference sequence). The CDR3 spans 15 residues. V lost 1 base to trimming and J lost 3 bases; unmatched junction nucleotides: 4. The CDR3 is CASSLGDRQYTEAFF. The DNA for the CDR3 is TGTGCCAGCAGCTTAGGGGACAGGCAATACACTGAAGCTTTCTTT.

This clone appeared a single time. The chain combines TRBV5-1 with TRBJ2-3; 10 bases line up with TRBD2. CDR1 and CDR2 from the germline V gene are SGHRS and YFSETQ. After removal of 0 bases from V and 4 bases from J, the junction contained 11 bases not matched to a gene. This CDR3 region has 18 residues. The CDR3 bases are TGCGCCAGCAGCTTGGAGGCTAGCGGGAGAGTCAGCCCAGATACGCAGTATTTT. Translation gives CASSLEASGRVSPDTQYF.

The chain's CDR3 is CASSPISGTSYGYTF. In DNA, the CDR3 is TGTGCCAGCTCACCAATTTCCGGGACAAGCTATGGCTACACCTTC. This chain connects TRBV18 to TRBJ1-2; maybe TRBD1 (6 bases). The CDR3 runs 15 residues. V was cut by 2 bases and J by 4 bases, with 14 bases left in between. Germline V gene sequence: CDR1 KGHSH, CDR2 LQKENI.

On this clone: At one end the junction does not follow the germline gene, possibly because of a read error. The chain carries TRBV6-5 and TRBJ2-3; a weak D match, TRBD1 (6 bases). Germline CDR1 MNHEY, CDR2 SVGAGI. This CDR3 is built from 13 residues. The CDR3 loop reads CASSQYVQGFKNF. CDR3 sequence (DNA): TGTGCCAGCAGTCAATACGTACAGGGTTTCAAGAATTTT.

The V and J genes are TRBV30 and TRBJ2-5, with 8 positions matching TRBD2. The germline V gene has CDR1 GTSNPN and CDR2 SVGIG (reference sequence). With 5 bases clipped from V and 5 bases from J, the junction kept 13 bases outside the gene matches. The CDR3 runs to 15 residues. CDR3 bases: TGTGCCTGGCGCCAGGGAGCGGGAGTTCGGGAGACCCAGTACTTC. Protein product: CAWRQGAGVRETQYF.